Below are 2 T cell receptor beta chains sequenced from a single sample in a study of cytomegalovirus exposure and HLA in healthy donors. The PCR ran on 60 Vbeta and 13 Jbeta primers. The table came from immunoSEQ multiplex PCR; TCRdb's copy has only in-frame clones and leaves some out. The table lists roughly 120,000 clones, 69% of them singletons. Sequences were obtained from PBMCs. Receptors were obtained from a woman between 65 and 79 years old in good health and CMV-seropositive.

The chain joins TRBV9 to TRBJ1-6; D is uncertain. V lost 4 bases and J lost 4, with 9 bases in between. CDR3 length: 14 amino acids. In germline, CDR1 is SGDLS, CDR2 YYNGEE. DNA of the CDR3: TGTGCCAGCAGCCCATCACAGTATAATTCACCCCTCCACTTT. As protein: CASSPSQYNSPLHF.

V is TRBV2 and J is TRBJ2-1; TRBD2 matches 8 bases. With 4 bases clipped from V and 4 bases from J, the junction kept 9 bases outside the gene matches. Germline V gene lookup returns CDR1 SNHLY and CDR2 FYNNEI. CDR3 length: 16 residues. For the CDR3, the DNA is TGTGCCAGCAGTGGCCTAGGGCGGGGGGAATACAATGAGCAGTTCTTC. Amino acid sequence: CASSGLGRGEYNEQFF. Variable domain in full (rest from reference TRBV2 and TRBJ2-1): EPEVTQTPSHQVTQMGQEVILRCVPISNHLYFYWYRQILGQKVEFLVSFYNNEISEKSEIFDDQFSVERPDGSNFTLKIRSTKLEDSAMYFCASSGLGRGEYNEQFFGPGTRLTVL.